What follows are 14 T cell receptor beta chains derived from one specimen sequenced in a study of CD8+ T cells in alopecia areata. Treatment reported: oral pan-JAK inhibitor, 5-10 mg twice daily. RNA was isolated and reverse transcribed to cDNA, the sequencing template. TCRdb's copy holds only in-frame clones and misses some; the assay was immunoSEQ multiplex PCR. Of 200,000 to 250,000 clones listed, approximately 57% are singletons. Sample: CD4+ T cells sorted from blood, taken at week 4, from a patient treated with tofacitinib. These receptors were taken from a human donor with alopecia areata.

This clone was detected a few times. The chain couples TRBV7-2 to TRBJ2-1; 8 bases align to TRBD2. Germline V gene lookup returns CDR1 SGHTA and CDR2 FQGNSA. The junction had 4 bases not matched to a gene; V was cut back by 3 bases and J by 0 bases. The CDR3 is 16 residues long. CDR3 sequence (DNA): TGTGCCAGCAGCTTTGTGGGGACTAGCTCCTACAATGAGCAGTTCTTC. Amino acids: CASSFVGTSSYNEQFF.

This clone was found many times. Additional DNA sequences in this sample encode the identical CDR3. The chain couples TRBV10-3 to TRBJ2-2; a weak D match, TRBD1 (6 bases). Trimming took 2 bases from V and 0 from J, leaving 7 bases between them. The CDR3 extends over 15 amino acids. Germline-derived CDR1 and CDR2 are ENHRY and SYGVKD. The CDR3 spells CAISERGTNTGELFF. CDR3 bases: TGTGCCATCAGTGAGAGGGGGACGAACACCGGGGAGCTGTTTTTT.

V gene TRBV29-1 combines with J gene TRBJ1-2; 8 nucleotides align to TRBD1. Germline CDR1 is SQVTM and CDR2 is ANQGSEA. This CDR3 comprises 13 residues. V trimming: 7 bases; J trimming: 8 bases; junction bases outside the gene matches: 12. The CDR3 region is CSADRVFPGGYTF. Here the CDR3 DNA reads TGCAGCGCGGACAGGGTTTTTCCCGGAGGCTACACCTTC.

A few counts support this clone. The V call is TRBV7-2, the J call TRBJ2-3, with 7 positions matching TRBD1. Germline CDR1 is SGHTA and CDR2 is FQGNSA. CDR3 length: 13 amino acids. With 3 bases clipped from V and 6 bases from J, the junction kept 3 bases outside the gene matches. The CDR3 DNA reads TGTGCCAGCAGCTTCTTACAGGGGGATACGCAGTATTTT. Translation: CASSFLQGDTQYF.

The genes are TRBV4-2 and TRBJ2-1, with 11 bases aligning to TRBD2. CDR1 and CDR2 from the germline V gene are LGHNA and YNFKEQ. V was pared by 0 bases and J by 4 bases, with 2 bases of the junction left unmatched. This CDR3 has 16 amino acids. Here the CDR3 reads CASSQDGTSGYNEQFF. CDR3 DNA: TGTGCCAGCAGCCAAGACGGGACTAGCGGTTACAATGAGCAGTTCTTC.

V and J are TRBV9 and TRBJ2-5; D is unclear. The CDR3 extends over 15 amino acids. The V gene's germline CDR1 is SGDLS and CDR2 YYNGEE. V shed 5 bases and J shed 2 bases, with 16 bases lying between them. The CDR3 here is CASSTPQAGQETQYF. The CDR3 nucleotides are TGTGCCAGCAGTACCCCCCAGGCAGGTCAAGAGACCCAGTACTTC. The variable domain in full, completed from reference TRBV9 and TRBJ2-5, reads DSGVTQTPKHLITATGQRVTLRCSPRSGDLSVYWYQQSLDQGLQFLIQYYNGEERAKGNILERFSAQQFPDLHSELNLSSLELGDSALYFCASSTPQAGQETQYFGPGTRLLVL.

The rearrangement joins TRBV2 to TRBJ1-2; D not resolved. Germline assignment: CDR1 SNHLY and CDR2 FYNNEI. This CDR3 has 13 residues. V gave up 6 bases and J gave up 2 bases, with 10 bases separating them. For the CDR3, the DNA is TGTGCCAGCAGCTTGACGGGGAACTATGGCTACACCTTC. Its translation: CASSLTGNYGYTF.

This chain connects TRBV27 to TRBJ1-6; the D gene is possibly TRBD1 (5 bases). The CDR3 covers 13 residues. CDR1 and CDR2 (germline): MNHEY, SMNVEV (reference sequence). Trimming shortened V by 3 bases and J by 8 bases, and 8 bases separated the two germline ends. The CDR3 reads CASSFFRDSPLHF. In DNA form, the CDR3 reads TGTGCCAGCAGTTTCTTCAGGGATTCACCCCTCCACTTT.

J is TRBJ1-2 and V is TRBV29-1; 7 nucleotides line up with TRBD1. Trimming took 4 bases from V and 2 from J; bases not matched to a gene: 7. Germline CDR1 and CDR2: SQVTM and ANQGSEA. This CDR3 region has 14 residues. CDR3 protein: CSVAGDRGNYGYTF. CDR3 DNA: TGCAGCGTTGCCGGGGACAGAGGGAACTATGGCTACACCTTC.

The chain employs TRBV6-1 and TRBJ2-4, with TRBD2 matching 7 bases. The V gene's germline CDR1 is MNHNS and CDR2 SASEGT. The trim removed 4 bases at V and 8 bases at J, leaving 8 bases unmatched. The length of the CDR3 is 14 residues. The CDR3 DNA is TGTGCCAGCAGTGCTGGACTAGGTGGGCACATTCAGTACTTC. It specifies CASSAGLGGHIQYF.

The genes are TRBV29-1 and TRBJ2-2; D not resolved. Trimming pared 6 bases from V and 1 base from J, leaving 9 bases between. The CDR3 sequence is 13 residues long. Germline loops: CDR1 SQVTM, CDR2 ANQGSEA. CDR3 residues: CSVSGGNTGELFF. CDR3 sequence (DNA): TGCAGCGTCTCAGGTGGGAACACCGGGGAGCTGTTTTTT.

The rearrangement joins TRBV9 to TRBJ1-2, with D perhaps matching TRBD1 (5 bases). The length of the CDR3 is 13 residues. Germline CDR1 and CDR2: SGDLS and YYNGEE. The ends were cut back, 2 bases at V and 4 bases at J, with 9 bases in the middle. CDR3: CASSVSGAYGYTF. DNA for the CDR3: TGTGCCAGCAGCGTCTCCGGGGCCTATGGCTACACCTTC.

This clone showed up just a few times. The V and J genes are TRBV29-1 and TRBJ2-1; perhaps TRBD2 as D (5 bases). Trimming took 4 bases from V and 4 from J, leaving 17 bases between them. The CDR3 consists of 15 residues. Germline CDR1 is SQVTM and CDR2 is ANQGSEA. CDR3 sequence: CSVVVGTRGYNEQFF. The CDR3 DNA is TGCAGCGTTGTGGTGGGTACTCGGGGTTACAATGAGCAGTTCTTC.

The gene calls are TRBV7-7 and TRBJ2-3; the match to TRBD1 covers 8 bases. Germline V gene sequence: CDR1 SSHAT, CDR2 FNYEAQ (reference sequence). V shed 4 bases, J shed 2 bases, and the junction held 5 bases outside the gene matches. The CDR3 runs to 15 residues. CDR3 sequence (DNA): TGTGCCAGCAGCTCACAGGGGGTACCCACAGATACGCAGTATTTT. Translation: CASSSQGVPTDTQYF.